The next 29 T cell receptor beta chains were all read from a single sample in a study of cytomegalovirus exposure and HLA in healthy donors. Amplification used 60 Vbeta primers and 13 Jbeta primers. Sequencing was performed with immunoSEQ multiplex PCR; in TCRdb, only in-frame clones are kept and a portion is missing. The table records about 140,000 clones, roughly 76% of them present only once. Sequenced: PBMCs. All receptors derive from a human donor in good health.

The V and J genes are TRBV5-1 and TRBJ2-5; a weak D match, TRBD2 (6 bases). Per germline, CDR1 SGHRS and CDR2 YFSETQ. The CDR3 runs 16 residues. Trimming left V 4 bases short and J 2 bases short, with 18 bases between. The CDR3 sequence: CASSQGALALQETQYF. The CDR3 DNA reads as TGCGCCAGCAGCCAAGGGGCTCTAGCGTTGCAAGAGACCCAGTACTTC.

The chain recombines TRBV19 with TRBJ1-1; D ambiguous. Trimming cost V 7 bases and J 7 bases, with 16 bases left between them. CDR1 and CDR2 (germline): LNHDA, SQIVND (reference sequence). The length of the CDR3 is 13 residues. DNA of the CDR3: TGTGCCAGTACGATCGGGGTCCGTAGTGAAGCTTTCTTT. Translated, it gives CASTIGVRSEAFF.

The rearrangement uses TRBV30 and TRBJ2-7; D might be TRBD1 or TRBD2, each matching 5 bases. Per germline, CDR1 GTSNPN and CDR2 SVGIG (reference sequence). The CDR3 sequence is 12 residues long. The ends were cut back, 8 bases at V and 0 bases at J, with 11 bases in the middle. The CDR3, as DNA: TGTGCCGGGACGGAGAGCTCCTACGAGCAGTACTTC. It specifies CAGTESSYEQYF.

The chain joins TRBV28 to TRBJ1-2; D is unclear. The CDR3 runs 14 residues. The germline gives CDR1 MDHEN, CDR2 SYDVKM. The V gene lost 3 bases and the J gene lost 0 bases, with 8 bases spanning the gap. CDR3 sequence (DNA): TGTGCCAGCAGTTTTTCCGGGGCTAACTATGGCTACACCTTC. Translation: CASSFSGANYGYTF.

The chain links TRBV19 to TRBJ1-5; D is unclear. V shed 7 bases and J shed 0 bases, with 10 bases lying between them. There are 14 residues in the CDR3. Germline V lookup: CDR1 LNHDA, CDR2 SQIVND (reference sequence). The CDR3 reads CASKDGVSNQPQHF. CDR3 bases: TGTGCCAGTAAAGATGGAGTTAGCAATCAGCCCCAGCATTTT.

The chain employs TRBV5-4 and TRBJ2-7; TRBD2 might be the D (5 bases). Deletions cut 5 bases from V and 1 base from J, with 13 bases between. The CDR3 is made up of 14 amino acids. The germline V gene has CDR1 SGHNT and CDR2 YYREEE (reference sequence). The CDR3 region is CASRSDLISYEQYF. The CDR3 DNA reads TGTGCCAGCAGGTCGGACTTGATTTCCTACGAGCAGTACTTC. Together with reference TRBV5-4 and TRBJ2-7, the CDR3 gives the full variable domain: ETGVTQSPTHLIKTRGQQVTLRCSSQSGHNTVSWYQQALGQGPQFIFQYYREEENGRGNFPPRFSGLQFPNYSSELNVNALELDDSALYLCASRSDLISYEQYFGPGTRLTVT.

DNA for the CDR3: TGTGCCAGCAATCGGGGGGCCGTGAACACTGAAGCTTTCTTT. Its protein product is CASNRGAVNTEAFF. V usage is TRBV2 and J usage is TRBJ1-1, with a weak D call TRBD1 (6 bases). Germline V gene data show CDR1 as SNHLY and CDR2 as FYNNEI. The CDR3 runs to 14 residues. V lost 7 bases to trimming and J lost 0 bases, with 12 bases between them.

V and J are TRBV5-4 and TRBJ2-7, with TRBD2 identical over 7 bases. CDR1 and CDR2 (germline): SGHNT, YYREEE (reference sequence). Unmatched junction bases numbered 1, after V lost 2 bases and J lost 2 bases. The CDR3 is 13 residues long. CDR3 sequence reads: CASSFGLAYEQYF. In nucleotides, the CDR3 is TGTGCCAGCAGCTTTGGACTAGCCTACGAGCAGTACTTC.

The chain has TRBV5-1 and TRBJ2-5; tentatively, D is TRBD1 (5 bases). The CDR3 sequence is 11 residues long. Germline CDR1 is SGHRS and CDR2 is YFSETQ. V was cut by 6 bases and J by 7 bases, with 10 bases left in between. The CDR3 here is CASIRDGTQYF. CDR3 nucleotides: TGCGCCAGCATCAGGGATGGGACCCAGTACTTC.

The chain has TRBV27 and TRBJ2-5, with TRBD2 identical over 7 bases. Per germline, CDR1 MNHEY and CDR2 SMNVEV (reference sequence). V shed 8 bases and J 5 bases; nucleotides not matched to a gene: 11. The CDR3 has 14 amino acids. CDR3 coding DNA: TGTGCCAGCCACCCGGGGGGTGGGTCGGAGACCCAGTACTTC. This sequence encodes CASHPGGGSETQYF.

This clone was detected once. The rearrangement links TRBV9 to TRBJ2-1, with TRBD1 as a possible D gene (6 bases). Germline values: CDR1 SGDLS, CDR2 YYNGEE. The V end was cut by 4 bases, the J end by 4 bases, with 15 bases between. The CDR3 has 15 residues. For the CDR3, the DNA is TGTGCCAGCAGCACTACAGGGTTATGGTACAATGAGCAGTTCTTC. It is translated as CASSTTGLWYNEQFF.

This clone was observed a few times. CDR3 DNA sequence: TGTGCCAGCAGTTCCGGGGGGGGCAATGAGCAGTTCTTC. Its translation: CASSSGGGNEQFF. The V gene is TRBV7-6, the J gene TRBJ2-1; 8 bases line up with TRBD2. The CDR3 has 13 residues. With V trimmed by 6 bases and J by 6 bases, 4 bases remained unmatched. The germline V gene encodes CDR1 SGHVS and CDR2 FNYEAQ.

This clone was seen only a few times. The chain employs TRBV2 and TRBJ1-1, with D perhaps matching TRBD1 (5 bases). Per the germline V gene, CDR1 is SNHLY and CDR2 is FYNNEI. This CDR3 spans 15 amino acids. V was cut by 6 bases and J by 4 bases, with 18 bases left in between. The CDR3: CASRDWEGAGTEAFF. As DNA, the CDR3 is TGTGCCAGCAGGGATTGGGAAGGGGCCGGCACTGAAGCTTTCTTT.

The chain employs TRBV19 and TRBJ2-2; possible D gene TRBD1, 6 bases. Germline V gives CDR1 LNHDA, CDR2 SQIVND (reference sequence). There are 13 residues in the CDR3. The V end was cut by 6 bases, the J end by 8 bases, with 13 bases between. CDR3 protein: CASSGGDIGELFF. The CDR3 region has the DNA TGTGCCAGTAGCGGTGGGGACATTGGGGAGCTGTTTTTT.

Regarding this clone: The identical CDR3 is also encoded by other nucleotide sequences in the sample. V and J are TRBV29-1 and TRBJ1-1; D is undetermined. CDR1 SQVTM and CDR2 ANQGSEA come from the germline V gene. Trimming removed 2 bases from V and 8 bases from J, with 9 bases in between. The CDR3 has 11 residues. The CDR3 spells CSVERNREAFF. Written as DNA, the CDR3 is TGCAGCGTTGAAAGGAACAGAGAAGCTTTCTTT.

The chain couples TRBV11-2 to TRBJ2-1; TRBD2 matches 10 bases. V was clipped by 5 bases and J by 1 base; unmatched bases: 14. CDR3 size: 19 residues. Germline-derived CDR1 and CDR2 are SGHAT and FQNNGV. The DNA of the CDR3 is TGTGCCAGCAGCACCATCTCGGGGACTAGCGACAAATCCTACAATGAGCAGTTCTTC. Protein sequence: CASSTISGTSDKSYNEQFF.

In nucleotides, the CDR3 is TGCACCAGCAGCCAAGATTGTCCGGCTAGCGGTGGCGACGAGCAGTACTTC. Translating gives CTSSQDCPASGGDEQYF. This chain connects TRBV1 to TRBJ2-7; the listed D gene, TRBD2, was not tested against the DNA. TRBV1 is a listed pseudogene. This CDR3 region has 17 residues.

The V gene is TRBV13, the J gene TRBJ2-3, with D uncertain. From germline, CDR1 is PRHDT and CDR2 FYEKMQ (reference sequence). The V end lost 6 bases, the J end lost 6 bases, and 13 bases lay between the germline ends. The CDR3 has 13 residues. CDR3 sequence: CASRAGNLDTQYF. CDR3 DNA sequence: TGTGCCAGCAGGGCAGGAAACCTGGATACGCAGTATTTT.

This rearrangement joins TRBV10-1 to TRBJ1-1, with D possibly being TRBD1 (6 bases). CDR3 length: 13 amino acids. Trimming shortened V by 6 bases and J by 11 bases, and 19 bases separated the two germline ends. Looked up from germline, CDR1 is WNHNN and CDR2 is SYGVQD (reference sequence). The CDR3 is CASRPDRSGRAFF. The CDR3 bases are TGCGCCAGCAGACCGGACAGATCCGGGCGGGCTTTCTTT.

This clone was seen more than once but under ten times. This rearrangement joins TRBV5-1 to TRBJ2-5, with 16 positions matching TRBD2. This CDR3 is built from 18 residues. Germline CDR1 is SGHRS and CDR2 is YFSETQ. V lost 1 base to trimming and J lost 4 bases; unmatched junction nucleotides: 7. CDR3 nucleotide sequence: TGCGCCAGCAGCTTGCAAGGGACTAGCGGGGGGGCTGGAGAGACCCAGTACTTC. It specifies CASSLQGTSGGAGETQYF.

The gene calls are TRBV2 and TRBJ2-5; D possibly corresponds to TRBD2 (6 bases). Germline CDR1 SNHLY, CDR2 FYNNEI. CDR3 size: 14 residues. Trimming shortened V by 2 bases and J by 4 bases, and 11 bases separated the two germline ends. The CDR3 loop is CASSEYRRGETQYF. For the CDR3, the DNA is TGTGCCAGCAGTGAATACCGGCGGGGAGAGACCCAGTACTTC. Using reference TRBV2 and TRBJ2-5 for the parts outside the CDR3, the full variable domain is EPEVTQTPSHQVTQMGQEVILRCVPISNHLYFYWYRQILGQKVEFLVSFYNNEISEKSEIFDDQFSVERPDGSNFTLKIRSTKLEDSAMYFCASSEYRRGETQYFGPGTRLLVL.

This chain joins TRBV6-1 and TRBJ2-5; TRBD2 matches 9 bases. The ends lost 1 base at V and 1 base at J; junction bases unmatched: 4. The length of the CDR3 is 16 residues. Germline V lookup: CDR1 MNHNS, CDR2 SASEGT. The CDR3 region is CASSEGGAGGQETQYF. CDR3 DNA sequence: TGTGCCAGCAGTGAAGGTGGAGCGGGGGGCCAAGAGACCCAGTACTTC.

The chain carries TRBV9 and TRBJ1-1; 7 nucleotides align to TRBD1. Germline lookup yields CDR1 SGDLS and CDR2 YYNGEE. V lost 1 base to trimming and J lost 7 bases; unmatched junction nucleotides: 7. The CDR3 runs 14 residues. DNA for the CDR3: TGTGCCAGCAGCGTACAGGGGGGCGCGGGTGAAGCTTTCTTT. Amino acid sequence: CASSVQGGAGEAFF.

This clone was counted ten times or more. This chain links TRBV5-1 with TRBJ1-1, with TRBD1 identical over 10 bases. The V gene's germline CDR1 is SGHRS and CDR2 YFSETQ. The CDR3 covers 15 residues. V lost 4 bases to trimming and J lost 3 bases; unmatched junction nucleotides: 6. This CDR3 is CASSHGGQGYTEAFF. In DNA, the CDR3 is TGCGCCAGCAGCCACGGGGGACAGGGGTACACTGAAGCTTTCTTT.

This clone has only a few counts. J is TRBJ1-1 and V is TRBV29-1, with 7 bases aligning to TRBD1. The germline gives CDR1 SQVTM, CDR2 ANQGSEA. The CDR3 has 12 residues. The junction had 2 bases not matched to a gene; V was cut back by 6 bases and J by 1 base. CDR3 DNA: TGCAGCGTCAACAGGGGGAACACTGAAGCTTTCTTT. Amino acids: CSVNRGNTEAFF.

The chain links TRBV15 to TRBJ1-1; 8 nucleotides align to TRBD1. The CDR3 spans 14 residues. From germline, CDR1 is LNHNV and CDR2 YYDKDF (reference sequence). After removal of 4 bases from V and 11 bases from J, the junction contained 12 bases not matched to a gene. This chain's CDR3 is CATSTRQGFSEAFF. For the CDR3, the DNA is TGTGCCACCAGCACCCGACAGGGGTTCAGTGAGGCTTTCTTT.

This clone was counted between two and nine times. This chain's CDR3 is CASSLDRPDTGELFF. CDR3 DNA sequence: TGTGCCAGCAGCTTAGACAGGCCGGACACCGGGGAGCTGTTTTTT. The V gene is TRBV11-2, the J gene TRBJ2-2; D call uncertain. The CDR3 runs 15 residues. In germline, CDR1 is SGHAT, CDR2 FQNNGV. Trimming stripped 0 bases from V and 3 bases from J, with 8 bases between.

The chain joins TRBV25-1 to TRBJ2-3; perhaps TRBD1 as D (6 bases). CDR1 is MGHDK and CDR2 is SYGVNS in the germline V gene. Trimming cost V 6 bases and J 4 bases, with 14 bases left between them. The CDR3 is made up of 14 amino acids. CDR3 sequence reads: CASRDSKYPDTQYF. The CDR3 DNA sequence: TGTGCCAGCAGGGACAGCAAGTACCCAGATACGCAGTATTTT.

The chain couples TRBV27 to TRBJ2-3; 8 nucleotides line up with TRBD1. V lost 3 bases to trimming and J lost 3 bases; unmatched junction nucleotides: 2. Germline V gene data show CDR1 as MNHEY and CDR2 as SMNVEV (reference sequence). This CDR3 has 14 amino acids. The CDR3 nucleotides read TGTGCCAGCAGTTTTCAGGGGGCAACAGATACGCAGTATTTT. Translation gives CASSFQGATDTQYF.